What follows are 12 T cell receptor beta chains derived from one specimen sequenced in a study of identical twins listed by TCRdb under 2016. Receptor amplification or capture employed 5' RACE. Sequencing relied on an Illumina HiSeq 2000. Using fastp trimming at Q25 and MiXCR clonotype assembly, TCRdb reanalyzed the public sequencing data and kept in-frame beta chains. A single entry per CDR3 protein holds the most common genes and DNA from its merged rows. The sample contains under 800,000 distinct CDR3 sequences, less than 25% of them found a single time. Jointly, the top ten make up approximately 4.3% of the sample. This sample was shared with a second study, whose subject was T cells expressing NK-cell markers.

The sample consisted of PBMCs. These receptors were taken from a woman aged 18 to 35 in good health.

This chain joins TRBV5-1 and TRBJ2-2; D is unclear. Trimming pared 5 bases from V and 6 bases from J, leaving 8 bases between. Per the germline V gene, CDR1 is SGHRS and CDR2 is YFSETQ. The CDR3 is 12 amino acids. CDR3 coding DNA: TGCGCCAGCAGGGAGCCGGCCGGGGAGCTGTTTTTT. This codes for CASREPAGELFF.

V is TRBV12-3 or TRBV12-4 and J is TRBJ2-7, with D possibly TRBD2 on 6 matching bases. V was shortened by 6 bases and J by 1 base, with 10 bases between the two germline ends. This CDR3 spans 13 amino acids. The CDR3 DNA sequence: TGTGCCAGCAGGACTAGGGGTTCCTACGAGCAGTACTTC. It yields the protein CASRTRGSYEQYF.

This clonotype was detected many times. The chain recombines TRBV20-1 with TRBJ1-2; tentative D call: TRBD1 (6 bases). This CDR3 region has 13 residues. V was clipped by 0 bases and J by 4 bases, with 9 bases between them. Looked up from germline, CDR1 is DFQATT and CDR2 is SNEGSKA (reference sequence). Written as DNA, the CDR3 is TGCAGTGCTAGAGAGGGGGCAGGCTATGGCTACACCTTC. It encodes CSAREGAGYGYTF.

The table lists this clonotype with a count of one. The V and J genes are TRBV30 and TRBJ2-1; D perhaps matches TRBD1 (6 bases). The CDR3 is 15 residues long. Germline lookup yields CDR1 GTSNPN and CDR2 SVGIG (reference sequence). V was cut by 2 bases and J by 0 bases, with 11 bases left in between. CDR3 bases: TGTGCCTGGAGTCAGGGGTCGAGCTCCTACAATGAGCAGTTCTTC. It translates to CAWSQGSSSYNEQFF.

This clonotype has a count of ten or more. The V gene is TRBV10-3, the J gene TRBJ1-2, with 7 positions matching TRBD1. This CDR3 comprises 15 residues. The ends lost 3 bases at V and 8 bases at J; junction bases unmatched: 12. Looked up from germline, CDR1 is ENHRY and CDR2 is SYGVKD. DNA of the CDR3: TGTGCCATCAGTGACCCCCGGGACAGTAACTCGGGCTACACCTTC. Translation: CAISDPRDSNSGYTF.

The chain employs TRBV5-1 and TRBJ2-7; TRBD1 matches at 9 bases. This CDR3 has 15 amino acids. Germline V lookup: CDR1 SGHRS, CDR2 YFSETQ. Unmatched junction bases numbered 6, after V lost 0 bases and J lost 5 bases. CDR3 DNA: TGCGCCAGCAGCTTGGGGGGACAGGGCTTCCACGAGCAGTACTTC. It specifies CASSLGGQGFHEQYF.

J is TRBJ2-3 and V is TRBV29-1; TRBD1 aligns across 7 bases. The CDR3 runs to 14 residues. Germline V lookup: CDR1 SQVTM, CDR2 ANQGSEA. V lost 6 bases, J lost 4 bases, and 10 bases stayed unmatched. The DNA for the CDR3 is TGCAGCGTCACTGGGACAGCCGGGGCAGATACGCAGTATTTT. It yields the protein CSVTGTAGADTQYF.

This chain links TRBV15 with TRBJ2-3; 8 positions agree with TRBD2. This CDR3 spans 13 amino acids. The germline V gene has CDR1 LNHNV and CDR2 YYDKDF (reference sequence). V trimming: 8 bases; J trimming: 7 bases; junction bases outside the gene matches: 8. CDR3 sequence (DNA): TGTGCCACCGAGACTAGCGATTCATATACGCAGTATTTT. As protein: CATETSDSYTQYF. Complete variable domain (other parts from reference TRBV15 and TRBJ2-3): DAMVIQNPRYQVTQFGKPVTLSCSQTLNHNVMYWYQQKSSQAPKLLFHYYDKDFNNEADTPDNFQSRRPNTSFCFLDIRSPGLGDTAMYLCATETSDSYTQYFGPGTRLTVL.

The table lists this clonotype with many counts. The V gene is TRBV7-2, the J gene TRBJ2-1; D gene uncertain. Trimming left V 4 bases short and J 7 bases short, with 8 bases between. The CDR3 is made up of 12 amino acids. Germline V lookup: CDR1 SGHTA, CDR2 FQGNSA. Here the CDR3 reads CASSSSTNEQFF. The DNA for the CDR3 is TGTGCCAGCAGCTCAAGTACGAATGAGCAGTTCTTC.

This clonotype appeared a few times. The V and J genes are TRBV6-2 or TRBV6-3 and TRBJ2-3; D ambiguous. Germline CDR1 and CDR2: MNHEY and SVGEGT. The germline V and J ends were trimmed by 0 bases and 6 bases, with 7 bases remaining between them. CDR3 size: 13 residues. CDR3 sequence reads: CASSYSERDTQYF. The CDR3 region has the DNA TGTGCCAGCAGTTACTCGGAACGGGATACGCAGTATTTT.

The rearrangement uses TRBV9 and TRBJ2-1; either TRBD1 or TRBD2 may fit D (6 bases each). The germline V and J ends were trimmed by 2 bases and 10 bases, with 16 bases remaining between them. CDR1 SGDLS and CDR2 YYNGEE come from the germline V gene. CDR3 length: 14 amino acids. The CDR3 protein is CASSVGSTGGEQFF. CDR3 nucleotide sequence: TGTGCCAGCAGCGTTGGGTCGACCGGGGGCGAGCAGTTCTTC.

The rearrangement links TRBV29-1 to TRBJ1-1; no firm D call. The CDR3 loop spans 11 amino acids. The germline V gene has CDR1 SQVTM and CDR2 ANQGSEA. V was trimmed by 1 base and J by 9 bases, leaving 9 bases between them. The CDR3 spells CSVEATGKAFF. CDR3 DNA sequence: TGCAGCGTTGAAGCGACGGGGAAAGCTTTCTTT.